The clone carrying this TCR beta chain was picked up many times. The data were obtained in a study of spatial heterogeneity in lung cancer. CDR3 length equals 17 residues. Germline CDR1 and CDR2: DFQATT and SNEGSKA (reference sequence). The V end was cut by 0 bases, the J end by 0 bases, with 15 bases between. Time point: blood at routine non-recurrence follow-up after resection. Unsorted whole RNA from tumor, nontumor lung or frozen PBMC underwent sequencing. In TCRdb, the 5' RACE reads were re-called with MiXCR into one record per CDR3 protein. The sample includes approximately 110,000 distinct CDR3 sequences, approximately 10% of them seen just once.

Sequenced here: PBMCs, sampled at follow-up. The V call is TRBV20-1, the J call TRBJ2-1; TRBD2 might be the D (5 bases). The source of this sequence is a female donor with early-stage non-small cell lung cancer. The CDR3 here is CSARDRLASNSYNEQFF. Here the CDR3 DNA reads TGCAGTGCTAGAGATCGATTAGCGTCAAACTCCTACAATGAGCAGTTCTTC.